The 7 T cell receptor beta chains reported below all come from one sample, sequenced in a study of CD8+CD57+ T cells in acquired aplastic anemia (dated by TCRdb to the late 2010s). Patients chosen for sequencing had shown expansion of CD8+CD57+ cells by flow cytometry. The sample was run on an Illumina HiSeq 2000. Genomic DNA served as template for TCR beta VDJ combination and CDR3 sequence profiling. The public sequencing data were trimmed at Q25 with fastp and processed into clonotypes with MiXCR by TCRdb, which kept only in-frame beta chains. Each CDR3 protein appears once, grouped with its most common genes and DNA. The sample yields 150,000 or so distinct CDR3 sequences; around half were counted once. 12% of the sample is held by the ten biggest clonotypes. Material: sorted CD4+, CD8+, or CD8+CD57+ T cells (not recorded which) from PBMCs. These receptors all stem from a human donor with aplastic anemia.

The DNA of the CDR3 is TGCAGTGCCGATACTGCCAACACCGGGGAGCTGTTTTTT. Protein sequence: CSADTANTGELFF. This chain connects TRBV20-1 to TRBJ2-2; no clear D. Germline-derived CDR1 and CDR2 are DFQATT and SNEGSKA (reference sequence). The CDR3 has 13 residues. With 6 bases removed from V and 2 bases from J, the gap between germline ends came to 10 bases.

The rearrangement joins TRBV5-1 to TRBJ2-1; TRBD2 matches 13 bases. CDR1 is SGHRS, CDR2 YFSETQ, per germline. The CDR3 has 15 residues. The V and J ends lost 0 bases and 7 bases, in that order; junction bases with no gene match: 1. CDR3 amino acids: CASSLVGLAGNEQFF. For the CDR3, the DNA is TGCGCCAGCAGCTTGGTGGGACTAGCGGGGAATGAGCAGTTCTTC.

The chain carries TRBV29-1 and TRBJ2-1, with 11 bases that match TRBD2. The length of the CDR3 is 15 residues. V lost 5 bases to trimming and J lost 2 bases; unmatched junction nucleotides: 5. Germline CDR1 is SQVTM and CDR2 is ANQGSEA. CDR3 region: CSVQGLAETYNEQFF. The CDR3 DNA reads TGCAGCGTTCAGGGACTAGCGGAAACCTACAATGAGCAGTTCTTC.

The rearrangement joins TRBV20-1 to TRBJ2-7; 15 bases agree with TRBD2. The V gene's germline CDR1 is DFQATT and CDR2 SNEGSKA (reference sequence). Trimming at V came to 6 bases and at J to 5 bases, leaving 5 bases not matched to a gene. The CDR3 covers 14 residues. The CDR3 is CSARTSGGADEQYF. The CDR3 DNA reads TGCAGTGCAAGGACTAGCGGGGGGGCCGACGAGCAGTACTTC.

There are many counts of this clonotype. The chain has TRBV19 and TRBJ1-1, with a tentative D call TRBD1 (5 bases). Trimming left V 3 bases short and J 8 bases short, with 7 bases between. CDR1 and CDR2 from the germline V gene are LNHDA and SQIVND (reference sequence). The CDR3 has 11 amino acids. This chain's CDR3 is CASSIPGEAFF. For the CDR3, the DNA is TGTGCCAGTAGTATCCCAGGGGAAGCTTTCTTT.

This clonotype was recorded only once. The V gene is TRBV9, the J gene TRBJ2-7; TRBD1 might be the D (6 bases). CDR1 SGDLS and CDR2 YYNGEE come from the germline V gene. The CDR3 is made up of 12 amino acids. Trimming pared 7 bases from V and 2 bases from J, leaving 10 bases between. This CDR3 is CASGGQTYEQYF. In DNA, the CDR3 is TGTGCCAGCGGTGGACAGACCTACGAGCAGTACTTC. The whole variable domain, filled in from reference TRBV9 and TRBJ2-7, reads DSGVTQTPKHLITATGQRVTLRCSPRSGDLSVYWYQQSLDQGLQFLIQYYNGEERAKGNILERFSAQQFPDLHSELNLSSLELGDSALYFCASGGQTYEQYFGPGTRLTVT.

In this sample, this clonotype turned up many times. The V gene is TRBV9, the J gene TRBJ2-3, with D perhaps being TRBD1 or TRBD2 (6 bases each). From germline, CDR1 is SGDLS and CDR2 YYNGEE. The CDR3 extends over 15 amino acids. V shed 0 bases and J shed 5 bases, with 13 bases lying between them. CDR3: CASSVAYREVDTQYF. DNA of the CDR3: TGTGCCAGCAGCGTAGCCTACAGGGAGGTAGATACGCAGTATTTT. Together with reference TRBV9 and TRBJ2-3, the CDR3 gives the full variable domain: DSGVTQTPKHLITATGQRVTLRCSPRSGDLSVYWYQQSLDQGLQFLIQYYNGEERAKGNILERFSAQQFPDLHSELNLSSLELGDSALYFCASSVAYREVDTQYFGPGTRLTVL.